The 21 T cell receptor beta chains presented below share a single source sample, sequenced in a study of blood T cell repertoires in COVID-19. Data came from immunoSEQ multiplex PCR; TCRdb stores just in-frame clones and leaves some out. The sample lists roughly 220,000 clones, around three quarters occurring once. The sequenced sample consisted of peripheral blood. Every receptor here comes from a woman in her seventies with acute or convalescent COVID-19.

The chain uses TRBV30 and TRBJ2-7, with D perhaps TRBD2 (5 bases). From germline, CDR1 is GTSNPN and CDR2 SVGIG (reference sequence). The CDR3 is 14 residues long. V was shortened by 5 bases and J by 3 bases, with 17 bases between the two germline ends. The CDR3 protein is CAWGRGFDYYEQYF. The CDR3, as DNA: TGTGCCTGGGGTAGAGGGTTCGATTACTACGAGCAGTACTTC.

To note about this clone: Distinct nucleotide sequences in the sample also encode this CDR3. This chain connects TRBV30 to TRBJ1-2, with D possibly matching TRBD1 (5 bases). The CDR3 is 13 amino acids. Per germline, CDR1 GTSNPN and CDR2 SVGIG (reference sequence). Trimming shortened V by 0 bases and J by 4 bases, and 9 bases separated the two germline ends. CDR3 region: CAWSVQGAYGYTF. The DNA of the CDR3 is TGTGCCTGGAGTGTACAAGGGGCCTATGGCTACACCTTC.

The chain is built from TRBV15 and TRBJ2-1; unclear D gene. The V and J ends lost 1 base and 0 bases respectively, with 10 bases between them. Germline V lookup: CDR1 LNHNV, CDR2 YYDKDF (reference sequence). The CDR3 extends over 16 amino acids. The CDR3 nucleotides are TGTGCCACCAGCAGAGGTCCCGGTCTCTCCTACAATGAGCAGTTCTTC. Amino acid sequence: CATSRGPGLSYNEQFF. Looking up the rest from reference TRBV15 and TRBJ2-1 gives the full variable domain: DAMVIQNPRYQVTQFGKPVTLSCSQTLNHNVMYWYQQKSSQAPKLLFHYYDKDFNNEADTPDNFQSRRPNTSFCFLDIRSPGLGDTAMYLCATSRGPGLSYNEQFFGPGTRLTVL.

The chain employs TRBV2 and TRBJ1-1, with D possibly matching TRBD1 (5 bases). Trimming pared 2 bases from V and 0 bases from J, leaving 19 bases between. The CDR3 is 18 residues long. Per germline, CDR1 SNHLY and CDR2 FYNNEI. CDR3 DNA: TGTGCCAGCAGTGAAACTTTTTTTGGGGGGTCGGTGAACACTGAAGCTTTCTTT. Translated, it gives CASSETFFGGSVNTEAFF.

This chain joins TRBV19 and TRBJ1-5; no clear D gene. Germline lookup yields CDR1 LNHDA and CDR2 SQIVND (reference sequence). The V end lost 7 bases, the J end lost 3 bases, and 13 bases lay between the germline ends. CDR3 length: 14 amino acids. CDR3 sequence: CASTPISDNQPQHF. In nucleotides, the CDR3 is TGTGCCAGTACCCCCATTAGTGACAATCAGCCCCAGCATTTT.

A single count supports this clone. This chain joins TRBV12-5 and TRBJ2-3; 7 bases line up with TRBD2. The CDR3 contains 21 residues. Germline V gene lookup returns CDR1 LGHNT and CDR2 FRNRAP. With V trimmed by 2 bases and J by 8 bases, 28 bases remained unmatched. CDR3 nucleotide sequence: TGTGCTAGTGGTTTGCCCCCGAGAGGGTCCAAACCTAGCGGCAGTTTCGGTACGCAGTATTTT. This codes for CASGLPPRGSKPSGSFGTQYF. Full variable domain (rest looked up from reference TRBV12-5 and TRBJ2-3): DARVTQTPRHKVTEMGQEVTMRCQPILGHNTVFWYRQTMMQGLELLAYFRNRAPLDDSGMPKDRFSAEMPDATLATLKIQPSEPRDSAVYFCASGLPPRGSKPSGSFGTQYFGPGTRLTVL.

This clone was seen more than once but under ten times. The V and J genes are TRBV7-9 and TRBJ1-4, with D perhaps matching TRBD1 (6 bases). This CDR3 is 14 amino acids long. Trimming removed 5 bases at V and 3 bases at J, with 10 bases between. Germline CDR1 SEHNR, CDR2 FQNEAQ (reference sequence). The CDR3: CASSPTGSNEKLFF. CDR3 nucleotide sequence: TGTGCCAGCAGCCCGACAGGATCTAATGAAAAACTGTTTTTT.

The chain recombines TRBV24-1 with TRBJ2-1; TRBD1 matches at 10 bases. From germline, CDR1 is KGHDR and CDR2 SFDVKD. Unmatched junction bases numbered 4, after V lost 4 bases and J lost 5 bases. The CDR3 contains 15 residues. CDR3 region: CATSDRGQGNNEQFF. The DNA of the CDR3 is TGTGCCACCAGTGACCGGGGACAGGGGAACAATGAGCAGTTCTTC.

The V call is TRBV29-1, the J call TRBJ2-1; D uncertain. CDR1 and CDR2 from the germline V gene are SQVTM and ANQGSEA. This CDR3 has 11 amino acids. V lost 3 bases and J 5 bases, leaving 5 bases between the germline ends. The CDR3 is CSVEAHNEQFF. CDR3 nucleotides: TGCAGCGTTGAGGCACACAATGAGCAGTTCTTC.

The chain is built from TRBV6-1 and TRBJ2-5, with TRBD2 identical over 11 bases. The CDR3 runs to 14 residues. Germline CDR1 and CDR2: MNHNS and SASEGT. V gave up 2 bases and J gave up 6 bases; unmatched junction bases: 2. This CDR3 reads CASSEWTSGQTQYF. CDR3 nucleotide sequence: TGTGCCAGCAGTGAATGGACTAGCGGGCAGACCCAGTACTTC.

The chain has TRBV12-3 or TRBV12-4 and TRBJ2-1; 10 positions match TRBD1. Trimming took 10 bases from V and 6 from J; bases not matched to a gene: 6. The CDR3 has 13 amino acids. Here the CDR3 DNA reads TGTGCCACCGCCGGGACAGGGGTCAATGAGCAGTTCTTC. Residues: CATAGTGVNEQFF.

The chain couples TRBV7-8 to TRBJ2-7; D call uncertain. CDR1 SGHVS and CDR2 FQNEAQ come from the germline V gene. The CDR3 has 13 amino acids. Between the trimmed V and J ends, which lost 0 bases and 2 bases, there was a span of 5 bases. The CDR3 sequence: CASSLAAPYEQYF. CDR3 nucleotides: TGTGCCAGCAGCTTAGCGGCCCCCTACGAGCAGTACTTC. The full variable domain, its missing parts supplied by reference TRBV7-8 and TRBJ2-7, is GAGVSQSPRYKVAKRGQDVALRCDPISGHVSLFWYQQALGQGPEFLTYFQNEAQLDKSGLPSDRFFAERPEGSVSTLKIQRTQQEDSAVYLCASSLAAPYEQYFGPGTRLTVT.

The chain uses TRBV28 and TRBJ2-1; D is possibly TRBD2 (6 bases). The germline V gene encodes CDR1 MDHEN and CDR2 SYDVKM. V shed 2 bases and J shed 3 bases, with 11 bases lying between them. CDR3 size: 15 residues. The CDR3 is CASSLTSAGYNEQFF. The CDR3 nucleotides are TGTGCCAGCAGTTTAACATCAGCGGGCTACAATGAGCAGTTCTTC.

This clone has just one count. The J gene is TRBJ1-1, the V gene TRBV14; D gene uncertain. Germline CDR1 is SGHDN and CDR2 is FVKESK. This CDR3 contains 13 residues. Trimming stripped 1 base from V and 4 bases from J, with 7 bases between. This CDR3 is CASSQGQRTEAFF. CDR3 coding DNA: TGTGCCAGCAGCCAAGGGCAACGCACTGAAGCTTTCTTT.

This chain uses TRBV27 with TRBJ2-1; TRBD1 agrees at 7 bases. This CDR3 region has 16 residues. Germline CDR1 is MNHEY and CDR2 is SMNVEV (reference sequence). J gave up 0 bases and V 2 bases, and 4 bases lay outside the gene matches. CDR3 nucleotides: TGTGCCAGCAGTTTAGGTGGGACAGTCTCCTACAATGAGCAGTTCTTC. Translated: CASSLGGTVSYNEQFF.

The CDR3 reads CSTERGGVNYGYTF. CDR3 in DNA: TGCAGCACTGAGAGAGGAGGCGTCAACTATGGCTACACCTTC. The chain couples TRBV29-1 to TRBJ1-2; no clear D gene. V was shortened by 8 bases and J by 2 bases, with 18 bases between the two germline ends. Germline lookup yields CDR1 SQVTM and CDR2 ANQGSEA. The CDR3 runs 14 residues.

The V gene is TRBV5-1, the J gene TRBJ1-5; D not certain. The CDR3 extends over 14 amino acids. Per germline, CDR1 SGHRS and CDR2 YFSETQ. Trimming took off 0 bases at V and 2 bases at J, with 6 bases between the two ends. The CDR3 bases are TGCGCCAGCAGCTTGGGGGCAGGCAATCAGCCCCAGCATTTT. The encoded protein is CASSLGAGNQPQHF.

The chain uses TRBV5-5 and TRBJ1-2, with a possible D match to TRBD1 (5 bases). The V end was cut by 0 bases, the J end by 7 bases, with 10 bases between. The CDR3 is made up of 13 amino acids. Germline-derived CDR1 and CDR2 are SGHKS and YYEKEE (reference sequence). The CDR3 here is CASSLGGVGGYTF. DNA of the CDR3: TGTGCCAGCAGCTTGGGGGGCGTTGGTGGCTACACCTTC.

The chain links TRBV19 to TRBJ1-1, with D possibly TRBD1 on 5 matching bases. Germline V lookup: CDR1 LNHDA, CDR2 SQIVND (reference sequence). With 6 bases removed from V and 0 bases from J, the gap between germline ends came to 11 bases. CDR3 length: 14 residues. The CDR3 spells CASSPRAVNTEAFF. The CDR3 coding sequence is TGTGCCAGTAGCCCCAGGGCTGTGAACACTGAAGCTTTCTTT.

The gene calls are TRBV6-5 and TRBJ1-4, with 7 bases that match TRBD1. The CDR3 has 13 amino acids. From germline, CDR1 is MNHEY and CDR2 SVGAGI. The V and J ends lost 6 bases and 7 bases, in that order; junction bases with no gene match: 5. CDR3 sequence reads: CASRDQGGEKLFF. The CDR3 DNA reads TGTGCCAGCAGAGACCAGGGGGGTGAAAAACTGTTTTTT.

The rearrangement links TRBV28 to TRBJ2-6; D gene unclear. Germline V CDR1 and CDR2: MDHEN, SYDVKM. The CDR3 has 16 residues. Deletions cut 1 base from V and 0 bases from J, with 7 bases between. Here the CDR3 DNA reads TGTGCCAGCAGTTTATCCAGTCTCTCTGGGGCCAACGTCCTGACTTTC. Amino acids: CASSLSSLSGANVLTF. Full variable domain (missing parts from reference TRBV28 and TRBJ2-6): DVKVTQSSRYLVKRTGEKVFLECVQDMDHENMFWYRQDPGLGLRLIYFSYDVKMKEKGDIPEGYSVSREKKERFSLILESASTNQTSMYLCASSLSSLSGANVLTFGAGSRLTVL.